The clone carrying this T cell receptor beta chain was counted a single time. The target antigen is unknown. V lost 7 bases, J lost 0 bases, and 8 bases stayed unmatched. Germline V gene data show CDR1 as SQVTM and CDR2 as ANQGSEA. This CDR3 contains 14 residues. This specimen belongs to a study of OX40 agonist ivuxolimab in advanced cancers. Study-level background: Among those enrolled, mean age was around 60 years (range roughly 20 to 80) and 82.7% were male. Previous treatment with anti-PD-1, anti-PD-L1 or anti-CTLA-4 therapy was allowed; about 40% had received some.

Some clones are missing from TCRdb's copy, which holds only in-frame ones; the method was immunoSEQ multiplex PCR. The table records around 79,000 clones, about 90% of them present only once. General study points: In the expanded peripheral T cells, antigen specificity was never determined. Average numbers of expanded clones were greater in CD8+ T cells than in CD4+.

This clonotype was obtained from an adult with an advanced solid tumor such as melanoma, head and neck, liver or kidney cancer. The sequenced sample was CD4+ or CD8+ T cells sorted from blood, obtained in a trial of the OX40 agonist ivuxolimab. This chain joins TRBV29-1 and TRBJ1-1; 7 positions agree with TRBD1. Written as DNA, the CDR3 is TGCAGCGCTCGGGACAGAATCATGAACACTGAAGCTTTCTTT. Its protein product is CSARDRIMNTEAFF. Based on the CDR3 plus reference TRBV29-1 and TRBJ1-1, the full variable domain is SAVISQKPSRDICQRGTSLTIQCQVDSQVTMMFWYRQQPGQSLTLIATANQGSEATYESGFVIDKFPISRPNLTFSTLTVSNMSPEDSSIYLCSARDRIMNTEAFFGQGTRLTVV.